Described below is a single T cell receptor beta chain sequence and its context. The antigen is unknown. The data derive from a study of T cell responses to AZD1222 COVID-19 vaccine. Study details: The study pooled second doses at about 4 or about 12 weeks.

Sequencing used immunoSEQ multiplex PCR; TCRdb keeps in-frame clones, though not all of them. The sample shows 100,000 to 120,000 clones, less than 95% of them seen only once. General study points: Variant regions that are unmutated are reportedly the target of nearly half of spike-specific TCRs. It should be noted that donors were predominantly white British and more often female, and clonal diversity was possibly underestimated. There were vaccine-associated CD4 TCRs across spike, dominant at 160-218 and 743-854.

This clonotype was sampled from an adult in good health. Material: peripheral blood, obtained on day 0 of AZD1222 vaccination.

Here the CDR3 DNA reads TGTGCCAGTAGTCTGGGGACACCGGGATCTGGAAACACCATATATTTT. Encoded protein: CASSLGTPGSGNTIYF. The V call is TRBV19, the J call TRBJ1-3, with D perhaps TRBD1 (6 bases). CDR1 LNHDA and CDR2 SQIVND come from the germline V gene (reference sequence). With 5 bases removed from V and 1 base from J, the gap between germline ends came to 15 bases. The CDR3 runs to 16 residues.